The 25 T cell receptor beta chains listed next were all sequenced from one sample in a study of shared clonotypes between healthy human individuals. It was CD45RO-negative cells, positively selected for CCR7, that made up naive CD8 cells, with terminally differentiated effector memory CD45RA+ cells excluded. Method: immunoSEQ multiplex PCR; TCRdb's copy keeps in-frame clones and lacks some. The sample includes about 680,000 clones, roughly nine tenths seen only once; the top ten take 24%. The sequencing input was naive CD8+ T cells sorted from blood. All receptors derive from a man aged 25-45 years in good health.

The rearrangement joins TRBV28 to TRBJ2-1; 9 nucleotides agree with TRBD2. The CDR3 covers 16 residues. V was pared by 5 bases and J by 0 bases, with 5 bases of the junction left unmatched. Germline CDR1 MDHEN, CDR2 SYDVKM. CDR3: CASSLGSGSSYNEQFF. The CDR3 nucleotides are TGTGCCAGCAGTCTCGGTAGCGGGAGCTCCTACAATGAGCAGTTCTTC.

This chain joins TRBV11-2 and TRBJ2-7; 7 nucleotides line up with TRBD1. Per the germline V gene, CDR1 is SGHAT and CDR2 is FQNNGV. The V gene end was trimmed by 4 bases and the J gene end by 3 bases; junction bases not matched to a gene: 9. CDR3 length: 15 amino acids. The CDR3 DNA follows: TGTGCCAGCAGCTCCATTCCGACAGGGTTCTACGAGCAGTACTTC. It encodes CASSSIPTGFYEQYF.

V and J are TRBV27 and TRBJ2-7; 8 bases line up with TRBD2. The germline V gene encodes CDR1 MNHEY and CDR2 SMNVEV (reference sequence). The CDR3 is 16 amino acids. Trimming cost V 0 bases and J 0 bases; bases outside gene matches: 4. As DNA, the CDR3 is TGTGCCAGCAGTTTATCGAAAAGCGGGAGCTCCTACGAGCAGTACTTC. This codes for CASSLSKSGSSYEQYF.

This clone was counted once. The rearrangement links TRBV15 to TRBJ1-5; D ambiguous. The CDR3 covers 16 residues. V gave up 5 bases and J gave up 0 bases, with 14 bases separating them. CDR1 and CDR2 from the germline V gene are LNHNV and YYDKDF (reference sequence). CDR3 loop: CATSPDGEYSNQPQHF. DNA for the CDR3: TGTGCCACCAGCCCGGACGGCGAATATAGCAATCAGCCCCAGCATTTT.

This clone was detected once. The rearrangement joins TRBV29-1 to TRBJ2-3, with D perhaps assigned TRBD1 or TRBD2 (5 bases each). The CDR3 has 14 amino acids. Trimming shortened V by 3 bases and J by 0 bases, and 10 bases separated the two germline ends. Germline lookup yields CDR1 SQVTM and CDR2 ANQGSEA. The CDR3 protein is CSVEGRTSTDTQYF. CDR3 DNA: TGCAGCGTTGAGGGGCGGACTAGCACAGATACGCAGTATTTT.

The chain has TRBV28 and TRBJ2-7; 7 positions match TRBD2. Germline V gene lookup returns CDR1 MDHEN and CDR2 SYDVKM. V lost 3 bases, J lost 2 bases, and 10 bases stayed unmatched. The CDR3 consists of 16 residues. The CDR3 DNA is TGTGCCAGCAGTTTCACCTCGGGACTAACTCCCTACGAGCAGTACTTC. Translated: CASSFTSGLTPYEQYF. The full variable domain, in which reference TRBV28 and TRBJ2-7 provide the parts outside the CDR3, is DVKVTQSSRYLVKRTGEKVFLECVQDMDHENMFWYRQDPGLGLRLIYFSYDVKMKEKGDIPEGYSVSREKKERFSLILESASTNQTSMYLCASSFTSGLTPYEQYFGPGTRLTVT.

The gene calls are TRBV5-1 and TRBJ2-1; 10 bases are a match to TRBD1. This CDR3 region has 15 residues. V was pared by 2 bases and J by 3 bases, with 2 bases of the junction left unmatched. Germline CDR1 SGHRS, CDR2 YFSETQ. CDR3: CASSFRDRGYNEQFF. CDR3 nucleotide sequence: TGCGCCAGCAGCTTCCGGGACAGGGGCTACAATGAGCAGTTCTTC.

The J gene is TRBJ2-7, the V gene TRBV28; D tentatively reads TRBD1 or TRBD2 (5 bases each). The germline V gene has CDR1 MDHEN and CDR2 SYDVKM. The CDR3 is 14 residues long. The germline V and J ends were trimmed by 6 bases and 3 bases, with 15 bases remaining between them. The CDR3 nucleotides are TGTGCCAGCAGAGGGACCAAACTAGTCTACGAGCAGTACTTC. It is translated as CASRGTKLVYEQYF.

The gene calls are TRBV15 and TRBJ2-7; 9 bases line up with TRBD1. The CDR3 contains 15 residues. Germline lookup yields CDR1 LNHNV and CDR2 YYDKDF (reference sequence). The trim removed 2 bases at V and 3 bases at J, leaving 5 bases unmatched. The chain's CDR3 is CATSRPPDRGYEQYF. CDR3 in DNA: TGTGCCACCAGCAGACCACCGGACAGGGGCTACGAGCAGTACTTC.

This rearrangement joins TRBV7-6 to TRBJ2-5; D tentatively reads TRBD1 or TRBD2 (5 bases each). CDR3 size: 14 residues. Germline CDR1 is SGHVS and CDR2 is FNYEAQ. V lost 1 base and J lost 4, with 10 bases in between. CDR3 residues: CASSLGPGRETQYF. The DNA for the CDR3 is TGTGCCAGCAGCTTAGGGCCAGGGAGAGAGACCCAGTACTTC. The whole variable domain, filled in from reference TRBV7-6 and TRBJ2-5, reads GAGVSQSPRYKVTKRGQDVALRCDPISGHVSLYWYRQALGQGPEFLTYFNYEAQQDKSGLPNDRFSAERPEGSISTLTIQRTEQRDSAMYRCASSLGPGRETQYFGPGTRLLVL.

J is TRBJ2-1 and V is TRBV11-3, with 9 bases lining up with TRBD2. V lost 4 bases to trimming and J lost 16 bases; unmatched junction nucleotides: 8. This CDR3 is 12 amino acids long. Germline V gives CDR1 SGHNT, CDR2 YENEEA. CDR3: CASSSGTSPPFF. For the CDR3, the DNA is TGTGCCAGCAGCTCCGGGACTAGCCCACCCTTCTTC.

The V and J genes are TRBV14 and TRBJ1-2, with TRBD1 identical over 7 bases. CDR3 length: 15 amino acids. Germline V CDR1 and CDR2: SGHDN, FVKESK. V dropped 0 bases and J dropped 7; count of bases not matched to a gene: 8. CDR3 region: CASSQDQGGSSGYTF. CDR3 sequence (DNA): TGTGCCAGCAGCCAAGATCAAGGGGGCTCGAGTGGCTACACCTTC.

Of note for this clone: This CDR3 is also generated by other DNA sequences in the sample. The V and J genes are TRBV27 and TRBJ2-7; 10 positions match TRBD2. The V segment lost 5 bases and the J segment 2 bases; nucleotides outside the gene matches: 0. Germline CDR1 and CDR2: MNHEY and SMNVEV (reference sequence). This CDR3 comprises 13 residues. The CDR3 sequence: CASSLAGAYEQYF. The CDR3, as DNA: TGTGCCAGCAGTCTAGCGGGGGCCTACGAGCAGTACTTC.

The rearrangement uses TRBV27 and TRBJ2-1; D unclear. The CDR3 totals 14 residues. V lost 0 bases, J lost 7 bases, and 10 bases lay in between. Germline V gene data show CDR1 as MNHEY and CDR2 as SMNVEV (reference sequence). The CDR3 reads CASSLSHPGNEQFF. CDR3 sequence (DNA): TGTGCCAGCAGTTTATCGCATCCCGGGAATGAGCAGTTCTTC.

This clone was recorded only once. Here the CDR3 reads CASSPPPGTSGRDEQFF. As DNA, the CDR3 is TGTGCCAGCAGCCCACCACCCGGGACTAGCGGGAGAGATGAGCAGTTCTTC. The chain is built from TRBV7-9 and TRBJ2-1; 14 nucleotides line up with TRBD2. CDR1 is SEHNR and CDR2 is FQNEAQ in the germline V gene (reference sequence). V shed 5 bases and J 8 bases; nucleotides not matched to a gene: 11. This CDR3 has 17 amino acids.

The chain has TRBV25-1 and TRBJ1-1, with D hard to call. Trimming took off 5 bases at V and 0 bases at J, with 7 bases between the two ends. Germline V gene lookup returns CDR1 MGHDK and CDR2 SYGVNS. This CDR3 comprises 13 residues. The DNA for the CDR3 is TGTGCCAGCAGTCTCGGGGTGAACACTGAAGCTTTCTTT. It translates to CASSLGVNTEAFF.

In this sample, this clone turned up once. DNA of the CDR3: TGTGCCAGCAGCCCCTCATTAGGACAGTCTAATGAAAAACTGTTTTTT. It encodes CASSPSLGQSNEKLFF. The V and J genes are TRBV7-9 and TRBJ1-4; TRBD1 is a possible D gene (6 bases). Per germline, CDR1 SEHNR and CDR2 FQNEAQ (reference sequence). Trimming took 5 bases from V and 3 from J, leaving 16 bases between them. The CDR3 extends over 16 amino acids.

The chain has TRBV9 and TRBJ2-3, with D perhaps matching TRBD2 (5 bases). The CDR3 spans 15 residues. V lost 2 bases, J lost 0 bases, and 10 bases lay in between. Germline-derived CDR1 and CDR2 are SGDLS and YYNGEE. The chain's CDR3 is CASSVGLTSTDTQYF. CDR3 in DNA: TGTGCCAGCAGCGTCGGACTCACTAGCACAGATACGCAGTATTTT.

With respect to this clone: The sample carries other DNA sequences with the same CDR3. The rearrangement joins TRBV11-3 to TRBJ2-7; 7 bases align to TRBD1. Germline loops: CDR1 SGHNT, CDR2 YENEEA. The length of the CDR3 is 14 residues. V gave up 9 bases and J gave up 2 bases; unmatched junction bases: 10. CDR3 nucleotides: TGTGCCAGTAGCACACGGGACAGACCCTACGAGCAGTACTTC. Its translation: CASSTRDRPYEQYF. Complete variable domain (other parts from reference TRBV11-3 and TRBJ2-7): EAGVVQSPRYKIIEKKQPVAFWCNPISGHNTLYWYLQNLGQGPELLIRYENEEAVDDSQLPKDRFSAERLKGVDSTLKIQPAELGDSAVYLCASSTRDRPYEQYFGPGTRLTVT.

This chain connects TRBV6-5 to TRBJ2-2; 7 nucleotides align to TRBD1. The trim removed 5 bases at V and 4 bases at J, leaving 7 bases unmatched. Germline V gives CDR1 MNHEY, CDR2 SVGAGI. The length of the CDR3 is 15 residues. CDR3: CASSTGVPGTGELFF. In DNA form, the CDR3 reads TGTGCCAGCAGTACAGGGGTTCCGGGCACCGGGGAGCTGTTTTTT.

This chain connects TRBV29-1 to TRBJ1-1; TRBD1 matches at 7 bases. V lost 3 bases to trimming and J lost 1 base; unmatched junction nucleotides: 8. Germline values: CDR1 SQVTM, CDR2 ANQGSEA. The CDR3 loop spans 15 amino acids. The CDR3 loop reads CSVEDQDRTNTEAFF. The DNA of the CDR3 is TGCAGCGTTGAGGATCAGGACAGGACGAACACTGAAGCTTTCTTT.

The CDR3 sequence: CASSLGSPYEQYF. The CDR3 DNA is TGTGCCAGCAGCTTAGGCTCGCCCTACGAGCAGTACTTC. The chain is built from TRBV11-2 and TRBJ2-7; D gene ambiguous. V lost 1 base, J lost 2 bases, and 6 bases lay in between. Germline V gene data show CDR1 as SGHAT and CDR2 as FQNNGV. This CDR3 has 13 amino acids.

Here the CDR3 DNA reads TGTGCCGCCGGACTAGCGGGAGGAACCTACGAGCAGTACTTC. Protein sequence: CAAGLAGGTYEQYF. The chain links TRBV30 to TRBJ2-7; TRBD2 matches 14 bases. This CDR3 has 14 amino acids. Trimming took 8 bases from V and 2 from J; bases not matched to a gene: 5. CDR1 is GTSNPN and CDR2 is SVGIG in the germline V gene (reference sequence).

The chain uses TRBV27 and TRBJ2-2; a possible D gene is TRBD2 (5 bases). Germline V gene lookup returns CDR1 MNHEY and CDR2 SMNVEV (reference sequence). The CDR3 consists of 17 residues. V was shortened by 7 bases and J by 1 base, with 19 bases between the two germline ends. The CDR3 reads CASTPQRSGRNTGELFF. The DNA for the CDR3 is TGTGCCAGCACCCCCCAACGGAGCGGCAGGAACACCGGGGAGCTGTTTTTT.

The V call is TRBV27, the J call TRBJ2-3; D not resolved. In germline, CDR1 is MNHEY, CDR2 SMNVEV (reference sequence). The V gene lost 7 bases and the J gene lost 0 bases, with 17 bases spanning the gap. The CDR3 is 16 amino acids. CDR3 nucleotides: TGTGCCAGCACCAAGATCGCTAGTTCTAGCACAGATACGCAGTATTTT. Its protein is CASTKIASSSTDTQYF.